Below are 7 T cell receptor beta chains sequenced from a single sample in a study of multiple sclerosis patients with progressive multifocal leukoencephalopathy. Time point reported: before natalizumab initiation. This table comes from immunoSEQ multiplex PCR, and its TCRdb copy is limited to in-frame clones, with some not included. This table has tens of thousands of clones, 80% to 95% appearing once. Sequenced: PBMCs. These receptors came from a man aged 25-40 years with multiple sclerosis.

This chain connects TRBV5-4 to TRBJ2-3; D remains ambiguous. There are 17 residues in the CDR3. Deletions cut 4 bases from V and 0 bases from J, with 18 bases between. The germline V gene has CDR1 SGHNT and CDR2 YYREEE (reference sequence). The CDR3 DNA sequence: TGTGCCAGCAGCCCCAACGCGATGGGAACTAGCACAGATACGCAGTATTTT. This encodes CASSPNAMGTSTDTQYF.

The rearrangement uses TRBV11-2 and TRBJ2-5; 13 bases line up with TRBD2. The V segment lost 0 bases and the J segment 3 bases; nucleotides outside the gene matches: 7. Germline V gives CDR1 SGHAT, CDR2 FQNNGV. The CDR3 covers 18 residues. The CDR3 loop is CASSLDGLTSGRKETQYF. CDR3 DNA: TGTGCCAGCAGCTTAGATGGCTTGACTAGCGGGAGGAAAGAGACCCAGTACTTC.

The chain employs TRBV9 and TRBJ1-4; a weak D match, TRBD1 (6 bases). CDR1 SGDLS and CDR2 YYNGEE come from the germline V gene. This CDR3 has 15 amino acids. With 0 bases removed from V and 3 bases from J, the gap between germline ends came to 9 bases. In DNA, the CDR3 is TGTGCCAGCAGCGTAGGGACAGTCTCTAATGAAAAACTGTTTTTT. Amino acid sequence: CASSVGTVSNEKLFF.

The chain uses TRBV11-2 and TRBJ2-1, with a tentative D call TRBD2 (5 bases). Trimming took off 6 bases at V and 2 bases at J, with 11 bases between the two ends. CDR3 length: 14 residues. CDR1 SGHAT and CDR2 FQNNGV come from the germline V gene. The CDR3 DNA reads as TGTGCCAGCAGTCTGCGGGTCGCCTACAATGAGCAGTTCTTC. Translation: CASSLRVAYNEQFF.

J is TRBJ2-3 and V is TRBV7-9; no clear D gene. The length of the CDR3 is 16 residues. Trimming removed 3 bases from V and 0 bases from J, with 13 bases in between. From germline, CDR1 is SEHNR and CDR2 FQNEAQ (reference sequence). The DNA for the CDR3 is TGTGCCAGCAGCTTCCGGGCCAGTTGGAGCACAGATACGCAGTATTTT. This codes for CASSFRASWSTDTQYF.

This chain joins TRBV5-1 and TRBJ2-5, with 9 positions matching TRBD2. V was clipped by 3 bases and J by 4 bases; unmatched bases: 4. From germline, CDR1 is SGHRS and CDR2 YFSETQ. The CDR3 is 14 residues long. CDR3: CASSWGLAGETQYF. In DNA, the CDR3 is TGCGCCAGCAGCTGGGGACTAGCCGGAGAGACCCAGTACTTC.

V is TRBV19 and J is TRBJ2-7; the D is unclear. V was pared by 6 bases and J by 4 bases, with 13 bases between. The CDR3 contains 13 residues. CDR1 is LNHDA, CDR2 SQIVND, per germline (reference sequence). The CDR3 spells CASRGSAKYEQYF. CDR3 coding DNA: TGTGCCAGTAGGGGGTCCGCCAAGTACGAGCAGTACTTC.